The clone carrying this TCR beta chain was recorded once. CDR3 size: 15 residues. The V gene's germline CDR1 is SGHRS and CDR2 YFSETQ. Trimming pared 1 base from V and 0 bases from J, leaving 8 bases between. Use of 60 Vbeta and 13 Jbeta primers characterized the PCR. Original handling: Roughly 11 million shared chains were among around 80 million unique TCR beta chains counted in a later analysis. The assay was immunoSEQ multiplex PCR, and TCRdb's table has in-frame clones only and misses some. D and trimming were read from the DNA, whereas the V and J calls and clone size are those reported in that table. The table shows approximately 110,000 clones, with around 77% occurring only once. The data were obtained in a study of cytomegalovirus exposure and HLA in healthy donors.

The specimen sequenced was PBMCs. The receptor was derived from a woman in her thirties in good health and CMV-seropositive. The J gene is TRBJ2-1, the V gene TRBV5-1; D is unclear. The DNA for the CDR3 is TGCGCCAGCAGCTTGAGCTTAAGCTCCTACAATGAGCAGTTCTTC. Translating gives CASSLSLSSYNEQFF. Using reference TRBV5-1 and TRBJ2-1 for the parts outside the CDR3, the full variable domain is KAGVTQTPRYLIKTRGQQVTLSCSPISGHRSVSWYQQTPGQGLQFLFEYFSETQRNKGNFPGRFSGRQFSNSRSEMNVSTLELGDSALYLCASSLSLSSYNEQFFGPGTRLTVL.